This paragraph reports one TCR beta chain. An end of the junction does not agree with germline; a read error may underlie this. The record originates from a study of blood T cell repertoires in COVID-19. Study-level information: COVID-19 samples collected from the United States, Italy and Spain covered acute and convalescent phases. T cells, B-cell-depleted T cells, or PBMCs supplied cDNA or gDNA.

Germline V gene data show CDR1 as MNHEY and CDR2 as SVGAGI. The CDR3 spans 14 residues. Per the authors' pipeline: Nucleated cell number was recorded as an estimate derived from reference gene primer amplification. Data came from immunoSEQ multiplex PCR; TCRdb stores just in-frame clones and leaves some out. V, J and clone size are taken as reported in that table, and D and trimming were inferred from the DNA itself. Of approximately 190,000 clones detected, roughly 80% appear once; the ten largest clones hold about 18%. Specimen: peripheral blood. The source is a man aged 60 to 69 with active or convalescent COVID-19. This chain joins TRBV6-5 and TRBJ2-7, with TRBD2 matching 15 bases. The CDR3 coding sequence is TGTGCCAGCAGCCGCGGACTAGCGGGAGGGCCAATCAACTTC. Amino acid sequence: CASSRGLAGGPINF.